Below, 27 T cell receptor beta chains from the same sample are listed, as sequenced in a study of blood T cell repertoires in COVID-19. The data were produced by immunoSEQ multiplex PCR, yet TCRdb's version contains in-frame clones alone and is incomplete. The table lists 350,000 to 450,000 clones, approximately 90% of them singletons, with roughly 0.9% in the top ten. Specimen: PBMCs or T cells enriched from blood (not recorded which). These receptor sequences come from a middle-aged woman who had been exposed to COVID-19.

V usage is TRBV7-2 and J usage is TRBJ2-3, with unresolved D. CDR1 SGHTA and CDR2 FQGNSA come from the germline V gene. Trimming shortened V by 5 bases and J by 0 bases, and 9 bases separated the two germline ends. The CDR3 consists of 14 residues. DNA of the CDR3: TGTGCCAGCAGCACCCTAGGTAGCACAGATACGCAGTATTTT. This translates into CASSTLGSTDTQYF. Filled out from reference TRBV7-2 and TRBJ2-3, the complete variable domain reads GAGVSQSPSNKVTEKGKDVELRCDPISGHTALYWYRQSLGQGLEFLIYFQGNSAPDKSGLPSDRFSAERTGGSVSTLTIQRTQQEDSAVYLCASSTLGSTDTQYFGPGTRLTVL.

The gene calls are TRBV5-1 and TRBJ2-2; the D gene is possibly TRBD1 (8 bases). Germline-derived CDR1 and CDR2 are SGHRS and YFSETQ. The CDR3 totals 14 residues. V was pared by 4 bases and J by 6 bases, with 13 bases between. This CDR3 is CASSLQGGAGELFF. The CDR3 nucleotides read TGCGCCAGCAGCCTACAGGGGGGGGCCGGGGAGCTGTTTTTT.

The chain links TRBV6-5 to TRBJ1-1, with D maybe TRBD1 (6 bases). There are 16 residues in the CDR3. Trimming pared 0 bases from V and 1 base from J, leaving 12 bases between. CDR1 is MNHEY and CDR2 is SVGAGI in the germline V gene. CDR3 region: CASSYSRGLGNTEAFF. As DNA, the CDR3 is TGTGCCAGCAGTTACTCGCGGGGGCTGGGGAACACTGAAGCTTTCTTT.

The J gene is TRBJ2-3, the V gene TRBV18, with D hard to call. Trimming stripped 4 bases from V and 6 bases from J, with 8 bases between. This CDR3 has 12 amino acids. CDR1 and CDR2 from the germline V gene are KGHSH and LQKENI. CDR3 protein: CASSHSGDTQYF. The CDR3 nucleotides read TGTGCCAGCTCACACTCTGGTGATACGCAGTATTTT.

This chain uses TRBV2 with TRBJ1-6; D possibly corresponds to TRBD1 (5 bases). This CDR3 has 14 amino acids. Per the germline V gene, CDR1 is SNHLY and CDR2 is FYNNEI. V dropped 3 bases and J dropped 7 bases, with 10 bases sitting between them. CDR3 sequence reads: CASSEIDSNSPLHF. The CDR3 region has the DNA TGTGCCAGCAGTGAGATCGACAGCAATTCACCCCTCCACTTT.

The chain combines TRBV7-3 with TRBJ2-5, with D possibly TRBD2 on 6 matching bases. The CDR3 has 18 residues. Trimming took off 5 bases at V and 2 bases at J, with 24 bases between the two ends. Germline assignment: CDR1 SGHTA and CDR2 FQGTGA. Here the CDR3 reads CASSDKAPGGLPQETQYF. DNA for the CDR3: TGTGCCAGCAGCGACAAGGCTCCCGGGGGACTCCCGCAAGAGACCCAGTACTTC.

This clone was found once. This chain uses TRBV18 with TRBJ1-5; D is unresolved. The CDR3 spans 16 residues. Trimming took 0 bases from V and 1 from J, leaving 10 bases between them. The germline V gene encodes CDR1 KGHSH and CDR2 LQKENI. Here the CDR3 DNA reads TGTGCCAGCTCACCACCACCCGGAGGGAGCAATCAGCCCCAGCATTTT. This sequence encodes CASSPPPGGSNQPQHF.

The V call is TRBV6-5, the J call TRBJ1-2; a possible D gene is TRBD1 (5 bases). This CDR3 region has 14 residues. The germline V gene encodes CDR1 MNHEY and CDR2 SVGAGI. Between the trimmed V and J ends, which lost 2 bases and 4 bases, there was a span of 11 bases. The CDR3 DNA reads TGTGCCAGCAGTTACGGGACGGGACTCTATGGCTACACCTTC. It is translated as CASSYGTGLYGYTF.

V gene TRBV5-5 combines with J gene TRBJ1-5; D uncertain. The CDR3 sequence is 15 residues long. Germline V gives CDR1 SGHKS, CDR2 YYEKEE (reference sequence). Trimming took 0 bases from V and 0 from J, leaving 7 bases between them. This CDR3 reads CASSLDSYSNQPQHF. The CDR3 DNA is TGTGCCAGCAGCTTGGACAGTTATAGCAATCAGCCCCAGCATTTT.

The rearrangement uses TRBV7-9 and TRBJ1-5, with D hard to call. The V gene lost 2 bases and the J gene lost 4 bases, with 15 bases spanning the gap. CDR1 and CDR2 (germline): SEHNR, FQNEAQ (reference sequence). The CDR3 is 16 amino acids. CDR3 protein: CASSLREGGGNQPQHF. CDR3 nucleotide sequence: TGTGCCAGCAGCTTAAGGGAGGGAGGAGGAAATCAGCCCCAGCATTTT.

The chain has TRBV9 and TRBJ2-3; TRBD2 aligns across 8 bases. The CDR3 totals 15 residues. With 4 bases clipped from V and 8 bases from J, the junction kept 12 bases outside the gene matches. Germline-derived CDR1 and CDR2 are SGDLS and YYNGEE. The CDR3 region has the DNA TGTGCCAGCAGCTTATCGGAGCGGGGGAAAGTTACGCAGTATTTT. Translation gives CASSLSERGKVTQYF. The full variable domain, rest sourced from reference TRBV9 and TRBJ2-3, is DSGVTQTPKHLITATGQRVTLRCSPRSGDLSVYWYQQSLDQGLQFLIQYYNGEERAKGNILERFSAQQFPDLHSELNLSSLELGDSALYFCASSLSERGKVTQYFGPGTRLTVL.

The gene calls are TRBV15 and TRBJ1-1, with a weak D call TRBD1 (6 bases). The CDR3 loop spans 13 amino acids. Between the trimmed V and J ends, which lost 2 bases and 7 bases, there was a span of 11 bases. CDR1 LNHNV and CDR2 YYDKDF come from the germline V gene (reference sequence). In DNA form, the CDR3 reads TGTGCCACCAGCAGACCCACAGGGAATGAAGCTTTCTTT. This codes for CATSRPTGNEAFF.

This clone was seen a handful of times. The gene calls are TRBV10-2 and TRBJ1-1; no clear D gene. In germline, CDR1 is WSHSY, CDR2 SAAADI. The CDR3 has 14 amino acids. V lost 2 bases and J lost 0, with 7 bases in between. The DNA of the CDR3 is TGCGCCAGCAGTGAGGAGATCCTGAACACTGAAGCTTTCTTT. It codes for CASSEEILNTEAFF.

This clone appeared a few times. Other DNA sequences of this sample code for an identical CDR3. The V call is TRBV27, the J call TRBJ1-5; perhaps TRBD1 as D (6 bases). Trimming took off 6 bases at V and 3 bases at J, with 12 bases between the two ends. Germline V CDR1 and CDR2: MNHEY, SMNVEV (reference sequence). This CDR3 is 14 amino acids long. CDR3 nucleotide sequence: TGTGCCAGCAGGATGACAGGAAACAATCAGCCCCAGCATTTT. Amino acid sequence: CASRMTGNNQPQHF.

This sequence joins TRBV24-1 and TRBJ2-1, with 8 bases aligning to TRBD1. The CDR3 contains 17 residues. Germline CDR1 is KGHDR and CDR2 is SFDVKD. The V and J ends lost 1 base and 0 bases, in that order; junction bases with no gene match: 4. Here the CDR3 DNA reads TGTGCCACCAGTGATTTTCGGACAGGGAGCTCCTACAATGAGCAGTTCTTC. Its translation is CATSDFRTGSSYNEQFF.

J is TRBJ1-4 and V is TRBV2, with TRBD1 identical over 11 bases. The CDR3 runs to 14 residues. Trimming took 5 bases from V and 6 from J; bases not matched to a gene: 2. CDR1 is SNHLY, CDR2 FYNNEI, per germline. CDR3 sequence: CASSLDRGHEKLFF. Written as DNA, the CDR3 is TGTGCCAGCAGTTTGGACAGGGGGCATGAAAAACTGTTTTTT.

The genes are TRBV7-9 and TRBJ2-1; D may be TRBD2 (7 bases). CDR3 size: 15 residues. V lost 7 bases to trimming and J lost 6 bases, with 19 bases between them. CDR1 and CDR2 (germline): SEHNR, FQNEAQ (reference sequence). The CDR3 here is CASIGGAQLGNEQFF. The CDR3 region has the DNA TGTGCCAGCATAGGGGGGGCCCAGCTAGGCAATGAGCAGTTCTTC.

The table lists this clone with a count of one. The V call is TRBV7-9, the J call TRBJ1-1; 10 bases agree with TRBD1. The germline V gene has CDR1 SEHNR and CDR2 FQNEAQ (reference sequence). J lost 5 bases, V lost 0 bases, and 6 bases had no gene match. This CDR3 is built from 16 residues. As DNA, the CDR3 is TGTGCCAGCAGCTTAGCGGTGGGACAGGGGAAAACTGAAGCTTTCTTT. It yields the protein CASSLAVGQGKTEAFF.

With regard to this clone: It is unclear where the CDR3 begins or ends on the DNA, so no DNA is shown, and the CDR3 is as TCRdb lists it. The rearrangement joins TRBV7-2 to TRBJ2-1; the D call TRBD2 from the table was never checked on the DNA. Germline CDR1 is SGHTA and CDR2 is FQGNSA. Ends included, the CDR3 has 17 residues. The CDR3 here is CASSPPGGASGALWQFF.

The V call is TRBV6-5, the J call TRBJ2-7, with 7 bases aligning to TRBD1. V shed 6 bases and J 0 bases; nucleotides not matched to a gene: 8. CDR3 length: 15 amino acids. Germline V gene sequence: CDR1 MNHEY, CDR2 SVGAGI. CDR3 bases: TGTGCCAGCAGATTCTCCGGGACAGACTCCTACGAGCAGTACTTC. It is translated as CASRFSGTDSYEQYF.

The genes are TRBV4-1 and TRBJ1-2, with D perhaps TRBD1 (5 bases). Trimming took off 3 bases at V and 8 bases at J, with 16 bases between the two ends. The germline gives CDR1 MGHRA, CDR2 YSYEKL. CDR3 length equals 14 residues. The CDR3 spells CASSHTQGWRGYTF. CDR3 sequence (DNA): TGCGCCAGCAGCCATACCCAGGGATGGCGAGGCTACACCTTC.

V gene TRBV3-1 (or the pseudogene TRBV3-2) combines with J gene TRBJ1-3; a weak D match, TRBD1 (5 bases). V lost 1 base, J lost 0 bases, and 13 bases lay in between. The CDR3 length is 17 residues. Germline CDR1 reads LGHDT; CDR2 reads YNNKEL (reference sequence). The chain's CDR3 is CASSQVPRGLSGNTIYF. CDR3 DNA sequence: TGTGCCAGCAGCCAAGTCCCTCGGGGACTCTCTGGAAACACCATATATTTT.

This clone was observed once. This chain connects TRBV21-1 to TRBJ2-5; the table's D call TRBD2 went unverified against the DNA. TRBV21-1 is tagged as a pseudogene. This CDR3 spans 19 amino acids. CDR3 nucleotides: TGTGCCAGCAGCTCTTTAAAAGGGGCTAGCGGGAGAGGAAGGGAGACCCAGTACTTC. The encoded protein is CASSSLKGASGRGRETQYF.

This chain links TRBV24-1 with TRBJ2-1, with TRBD2 identical over 11 bases. Per the germline V gene, CDR1 is KGHDR and CDR2 is SFDVKD. The CDR3 length is 17 residues. V was pared by 2 bases and J by 7 bases, with 9 bases of the junction left unmatched. As DNA, the CDR3 is TGTGCCACCAGTGATTCCCTACTAGCGGGAGATATGAATGAGCAGTTCTTC. It encodes CATSDSLLAGDMNEQFF.

The V gene is TRBV11-2, the J gene TRBJ2-7; 7 bases align to TRBD1. The CDR3 runs 14 residues. The ends lost 5 bases at V and 3 bases at J; junction bases unmatched: 7. Looked up from germline, CDR1 is SGHAT and CDR2 is FQNNGV. CDR3 nucleotide sequence: TGTGCCAGCAGCCCAAGACAGGGCTTCTACGAGCAGTACTTC. Encoded protein: CASSPRQGFYEQYF.

The chain combines TRBV2 with TRBJ1-4; the D gene is possibly TRBD1 (5 bases). The germline V gene has CDR1 SNHLY and CDR2 FYNNEI. This CDR3 has 15 amino acids. Trimming pared 1 base from V and 3 bases from J, leaving 9 bases between. CDR3 region: CASSEGRAANEKLFF. CDR3 in DNA: TGTGCCAGCAGTGAAGGCAGGGCTGCTAATGAAAAACTGTTTTTT.

This rearrangement joins TRBV5-4 to TRBJ1-2, with D possibly TRBD1 on 5 matching bases. This CDR3 contains 14 residues. Germline assignment: CDR1 SGHNT and CDR2 YYREEE (reference sequence). V was pared by 0 bases and J by 7 bases, with 13 bases between. For the CDR3, the DNA is TGTGCCAGCAGCTTGGAAGGGGCATCGGGTGGCTACACCTTC. This sequence encodes CASSLEGASGGYTF.